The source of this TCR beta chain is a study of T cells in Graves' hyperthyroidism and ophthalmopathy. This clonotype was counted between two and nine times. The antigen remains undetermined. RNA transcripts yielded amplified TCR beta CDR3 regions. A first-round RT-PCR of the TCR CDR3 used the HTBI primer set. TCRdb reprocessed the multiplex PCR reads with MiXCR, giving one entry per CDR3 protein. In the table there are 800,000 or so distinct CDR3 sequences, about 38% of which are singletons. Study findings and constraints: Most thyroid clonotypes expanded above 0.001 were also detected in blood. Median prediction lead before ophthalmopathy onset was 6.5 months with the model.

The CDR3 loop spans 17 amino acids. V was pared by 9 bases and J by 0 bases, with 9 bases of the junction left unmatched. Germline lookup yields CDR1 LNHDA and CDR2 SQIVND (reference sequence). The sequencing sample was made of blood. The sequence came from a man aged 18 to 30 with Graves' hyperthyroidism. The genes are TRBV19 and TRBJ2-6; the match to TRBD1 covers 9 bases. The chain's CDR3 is CASSYRGPNSGANVLTF. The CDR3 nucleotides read TGTGCCAGCAGTTACAGGGGGCCAAACTCTGGGGCCAACGTCCTGACTTTC.